Listed here are 27 T cell receptor beta chains from one sample, sequenced in a study of cytomegalovirus exposure and HLA in healthy donors. In the PCR, 60 Vbeta and 13 Jbeta primers were used. Measured with immunoSEQ multiplex PCR; TCRdb has only the in-frame clones, and not every one. The sample has more than 25,000 clones; just under 70% are singletons. Sequencing was performed on PBMCs. The receptors derive from a woman aged 45 to 65 in good health and CMV-seronegative.

The rearrangement joins TRBV7-9 to TRBJ1-1, with TRBD1 as a possible D gene (6 bases). V lost 5 bases and J lost 5, with 18 bases in between. This CDR3 has 15 residues. Germline-derived CDR1 and CDR2 are SEHNR and FQNEAQ (reference sequence). Here the CDR3 DNA reads TGTGCCAGCAGCCCTAACCGGGGGGCGCGGACTGAAGCTTTCTTT. Its translation: CASSPNRGARTEAFF.

The chain has TRBV19 and TRBJ2-1, with TRBD2 as a possible D gene (5 bases). Trimming cost V 3 bases and J 14 bases, with 17 bases left between them. The CDR3 extends over 13 amino acids. Germline V gives CDR1 LNHDA, CDR2 SQIVND (reference sequence). CDR3 residues: CASSIRPGEKEFF. Here the CDR3 DNA reads TGTGCCAGTAGTATCCGCCCCGGGGAGAAAGAGTTCTTC.

The chain combines TRBV28 with TRBJ1-4; 8 bases match TRBD1. Germline trimming cut 4 bases from V and 6 bases from J; bases unmatched to any gene: 7. From germline, CDR1 is MDHEN and CDR2 SYDVKM. This CDR3 contains 15 residues. The CDR3 bases are TGTGCCAGCAGTTCCCCGACAGGGGCGGATGAAAAACTGTTTTTT. Amino acids: CASSSPTGADEKLFF.

This rearrangement joins TRBV6-1 to TRBJ2-2, with a weak D call TRBD2 (5 bases). CDR3 length equals 13 residues. Trimming took 6 bases from V and 4 from J, leaving 9 bases between them. Germline CDR1 and CDR2: MNHNS and SASEGT. The CDR3 loop is CASRGGLTGELFF. The CDR3, as DNA: TGTGCCAGCAGAGGAGGACTCACCGGGGAGCTGTTTTTT.

This clone has just one count. This chain links TRBV7-2 with TRBJ1-2; D might be TRBD1 (6 bases). V lost 3 bases, J lost 8 bases, and 13 bases lay in between. Germline lookup yields CDR1 SGHTA and CDR2 FQGNSA. This CDR3 comprises 13 residues. In DNA form, the CDR3 reads TGTGCCAGCAGCTTTACAGGGTATCCGGGCTACACCTTC. Amino acids: CASSFTGYPGYTF. Full variable domain (remainder filled in from reference TRBV7-2 and TRBJ1-2): GAGVSQSPSNKVTEKGKDVELRCDPISGHTALYWYRQSLGQGLEFLIYFQGNSAPDKSGLPSDRFSAERTGGSVSTLTIQRTQQEDSAVYLCASSFTGYPGYTFGSGTRLTVV.

V usage is TRBV28 and J usage is TRBJ2-3; D not certain. Germline V gene data show CDR1 as MDHEN and CDR2 as SYDVKM. Trimming pared 3 bases from V and 1 base from J, leaving 8 bases between. The CDR3 length is 14 residues. In DNA form, the CDR3 reads TGTGCCAGCAGTTTCGGTGGGCGCACAGATACGCAGTATTTT. Encoded protein: CASSFGGRTDTQYF.

The J gene is TRBJ2-7, the V gene TRBV10-3, with D tentatively TRBD1 (6 bases). The CDR3 consists of 14 residues. Germline V gene data show CDR1 as ENHRY and CDR2 as SYGVKD. V gave up 8 bases and J gave up 4 bases, with 18 bases separating them. The CDR3 loop reads CAIGQGQKTYEQYF. The CDR3 nucleotides read TGTGCCATCGGGCAGGGGCAAAAAACTTACGAGCAGTACTTC.

The chain joins TRBV2 to TRBJ2-3, with TRBD1 matching over 8 bases. CDR3 length: 13 residues. CDR1 and CDR2 (germline): SNHLY, FYNNEI. V lost 8 bases to trimming and J lost 4 bases; unmatched junction nucleotides: 5. In DNA form, the CDR3 reads TGTGCCAGCGGGGGACAGGACCCAGATACGCAGTATTTT. It yields the protein CASGGQDPDTQYF.

The chain is built from TRBV28 and TRBJ2-7; 12 bases match TRBD2. Germline loops: CDR1 MDHEN, CDR2 SYDVKM. CDR3 length equals 18 residues. The ends lost 2 bases at V and 7 bases at J; junction bases unmatched: 15. The CDR3 DNA follows: TGTGCCAGCAGTTTAGGTGCTAGCGGGGGGGCAATACCTTTTGAGCAGTACTTC. Protein sequence: CASSLGASGGAIPFEQYF.

This sequence joins TRBV19 and TRBJ2-2; no reliable D call. V lost 2 bases, J lost 6 bases, and 4 bases lay in between. Germline V gives CDR1 LNHDA, CDR2 SQIVND (reference sequence). The CDR3 spans 12 residues. The CDR3 DNA sequence: TGTGCCAGTAGTATACTTGCCGGGGAGCTGTTTTTT. Protein: CASSILAGELFF.

V usage is TRBV2 and J usage is TRBJ1-3; no reliable D call. CDR3 length: 14 amino acids. Germline V gene sequence: CDR1 SNHLY, CDR2 FYNNEI. V was cut by 4 bases and J by 1 base, with 8 bases left in between. The CDR3 region has the DNA TGTGCCAGCAGTGCCCCGGGTTCTGGAAACACCATATATTTT. Translated, it gives CASSAPGSGNTIYF.

The chain employs TRBV28 and TRBJ1-2, with TRBD1 as a possible D gene (6 bases). The CDR3 covers 12 residues. The V end lost 10 bases, the J end lost 4 bases, and 13 bases lay between the germline ends. The germline V gene has CDR1 MDHEN and CDR2 SYDVKM. This chain's CDR3 is CAIDRSGYGYTF. CDR3 in DNA: TGTGCCATCGACAGGAGCGGCTATGGCTACACCTTC.

The chain uses TRBV7-9 and TRBJ1-1; TRBD1 matches at 8 bases. This CDR3 is 13 amino acids long. The V gene end was trimmed by 6 bases and the J gene end by 4 bases; junction bases not matched to a gene: 4. Germline loops: CDR1 SEHNR, CDR2 FQNEAQ (reference sequence). The CDR3 loop is CASSLGQATEAFF. As DNA, the CDR3 is TGTGCCAGCAGTTTGGGACAGGCCACTGAAGCTTTCTTT.

The genes are TRBV6-6 and TRBJ2-1; TRBD1 aligns across 8 bases. CDR1 is MNHNY and CDR2 is SVGAGI in the germline V gene (reference sequence). V lost 2 bases and J lost 8; bases outside the gene matches: 8. The CDR3 sequence is 15 residues long. The CDR3, as DNA: TGTGCCAGCAGTTACCGGCAGGGGGCTAGAGATGAGCAGTTCTTC. Translation: CASSYRQGARDEQFF.

J is TRBJ1-1 and V is TRBV14, with 9 positions matching TRBD1. Germline assignment: CDR1 SGHDN and CDR2 FVKESK. After removal of 4 bases from V and 4 bases from J, the junction contained 4 bases not matched to a gene. CDR3 length equals 14 residues. CDR3 sequence: CASSPGTGLTEAFF. The CDR3 DNA sequence: TGTGCCAGCAGCCCCGGGACAGGGCTCACTGAAGCTTTCTTT. Supplemented by reference TRBV14 and TRBJ1-1, the full variable domain reads EAGVTQFPSHSVIEKGQTVTLRCDPISGHDNLYWYRRVMGKEIKFLLHFVKESKQDESGMPNNRFLAERTGGTYSTLKVQPAELEDSGVYFCASSPGTGLTEAFFGQGTRLTVV.

The rearrangement links TRBV6-1 to TRBJ2-7; 7 nucleotides align to TRBD2. Losses at the gene ends were 8 bases for V and 5 bases for J; bases not matched to a gene: 15. The CDR3 is 15 residues long. CDR1 is MNHNS and CDR2 is SASEGT in the germline V gene. DNA of the CDR3: TGTGCCAGCTGTGGGGGAGGGTCGGGGGAGGACGAGCAGTACTTC. It yields the protein CASCGGGSGEDEQYF.

The chain links TRBV7-9 to TRBJ2-3; D is ambiguous. V lost 4 bases and J lost 4, with 6 bases in between. The CDR3 runs to 12 residues. Germline CDR1 and CDR2: SEHNR and FQNEAQ (reference sequence). CDR3 in DNA: TGTGCCAGCAGCTGGAGTCCAGATACGCAGTATTTT. This translates into CASSWSPDTQYF. The full variable domain, completed using reference TRBV7-9 and TRBJ2-3, is DTGVSQNPRHKITKRGQNVTFRCDPISEHNRLYWYRQTLGQGPEFLTYFQNEAQLEKSRLLSDRFSAERPKGSFSTLEIQRTEQGDSAMYLCASSWSPDTQYFGPGTRLTVL.

This chain connects TRBV10-1 to TRBJ2-4, with D perhaps TRBD2 (6 bases). The V end was cut by 0 bases, the J end by 8 bases, with 8 bases between. The CDR3 contains 13 residues. The germline V gene encodes CDR1 WNHNN and CDR2 SYGVQD (reference sequence). The CDR3 is CASSESERDIQYF. For the CDR3, the DNA is TGCGCCAGCAGTGAGTCGGAGCGGGACATTCAGTACTTC.

The chain employs TRBV11-2 and TRBJ2-2; D perhaps matches TRBD2 (5 bases). Germline CDR1 is SGHAT and CDR2 is FQNNGV. This CDR3 has 15 amino acids. Deletions cut 2 bases from V and 3 bases from J, with 10 bases between. The CDR3 region is CASSLSRGHTGELFF. The CDR3 DNA sequence: TGTGCCAGCAGCTTATCACGGGGTCACACCGGGGAGCTGTTTTTT.

This clone was counted between two and nine times. This chain links TRBV5-5 with TRBJ2-3; 9 nucleotides align to TRBD1. The CDR3 is 15 residues long. The germline V gene has CDR1 SGHKS and CDR2 YYEKEE (reference sequence). V shed 4 bases, J shed 2 bases, and the junction held 5 bases outside the gene matches. CDR3 nucleotides: TGTGCCAGCAGCCCCGGGACAGGGATCACAGATACGCAGTATTTT. Translating it yields CASSPGTGITDTQYF.

This clone was counted a few times. The chain combines TRBV6-1 with TRBJ2-1; 13 bases fit TRBD2. Per the germline V gene, CDR1 is MNHNS and CDR2 is SASEGT. This CDR3 contains 16 residues. Trimming took 2 bases from V and 6 from J; bases not matched to a gene: 4. The chain's CDR3 is CASSEKGLAGTNEQFF. In DNA form, the CDR3 reads TGTGCCAGCAGTGAAAAGGGACTAGCGGGGACCAATGAGCAGTTCTTC.

This clone was seen only a few times. Here the CDR3 reads CASSAVSNQPQHF. Written as DNA, the CDR3 is TGTGCCAGCAGTGCAGTTAGCAATCAGCCCCAGCATTTT. The genes are TRBV6-1 and TRBJ1-5; D is ambiguous. Germline CDR1 and CDR2: MNHNS and SASEGT. This CDR3 is built from 13 residues. Trimming pared 4 bases from V and 0 bases from J, leaving 4 bases between.

The rearrangement joins TRBV28 to TRBJ2-7, with 7 positions matching TRBD2. The CDR3 contains 14 residues. After removal of 2 bases from V and 2 bases from J, the junction contained 3 bases not matched to a gene. Germline-derived CDR1 and CDR2 are MDHEN and SYDVKM. CDR3 sequence reads: CASSLAGLAYEQYF. In DNA form, the CDR3 reads TGTGCCAGCAGTTTAGCCGGACTAGCCTACGAGCAGTACTTC.

The chain links TRBV28 to TRBJ1-5, with TRBD1 identical over 8 bases. J lost 2 bases, V lost 2 bases, and 17 bases had no gene match. The germline V gene encodes CDR1 MDHEN and CDR2 SYDVKM. The CDR3 contains 20 residues. In DNA, the CDR3 is TGTGCCAGCAGTTTACGGCAGGGGGCTCTCTCCGAGTCGGGCAATCAGCCCCAGCATTTT. It encodes CASSLRQGALSESGNQPQHF.

This sequence joins TRBV9 and TRBJ1-2; 10 nucleotides agree with TRBD1. There are 15 residues in the CDR3. Germline V gene data show CDR1 as SGDLS and CDR2 as YYNGEE. V shed 0 bases, J shed 3 bases, and the junction held 2 bases outside the gene matches. CDR3 nucleotide sequence: TGTGCCAGCAGCGTAGGACAGGGGGCTTACTATGGCTACACCTTC. Its translation is CASSVGQGAYYGYTF.

This rearrangement joins TRBV5-1 to TRBJ2-7, with TRBD1 as a possible D gene (5 bases). The CDR3 is made up of 15 amino acids. V lost 4 bases and J 2 bases, leaving 16 bases between the germline ends. Germline assignment: CDR1 SGHRS and CDR2 YFSETQ. The CDR3 protein is CASSPTSPGTYEQYF. The CDR3 DNA reads TGCGCCAGCAGCCCAACCTCCCCAGGGACCTACGAGCAGTACTTC.

The chain joins TRBV27 to TRBJ2-5; tentatively, D is TRBD2 (6 bases). CDR1 and CDR2 from the germline V gene are MNHEY and SMNVEV (reference sequence). V lost 6 bases to trimming and J lost 0 bases, with 11 bases between them. The CDR3 has 14 residues. The CDR3 DNA reads as TGTGCCAGCAGGGCGGGATTTTACCAAGAGACCCAGTACTTC. The encoded protein is CASRAGFYQETQYF.